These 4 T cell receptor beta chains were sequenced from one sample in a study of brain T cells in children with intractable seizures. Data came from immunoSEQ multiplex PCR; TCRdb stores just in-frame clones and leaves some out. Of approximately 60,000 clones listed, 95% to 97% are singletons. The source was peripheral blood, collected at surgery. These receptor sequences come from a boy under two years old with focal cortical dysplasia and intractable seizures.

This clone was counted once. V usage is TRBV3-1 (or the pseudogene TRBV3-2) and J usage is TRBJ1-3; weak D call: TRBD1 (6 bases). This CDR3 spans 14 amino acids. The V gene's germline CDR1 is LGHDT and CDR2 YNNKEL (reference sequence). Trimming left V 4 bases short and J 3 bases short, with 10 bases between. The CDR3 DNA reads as TGTGCCAGCAGCCCCGGAGGGGGTGGAAACACCATATATTTT. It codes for CASSPGGGGNTIYF.

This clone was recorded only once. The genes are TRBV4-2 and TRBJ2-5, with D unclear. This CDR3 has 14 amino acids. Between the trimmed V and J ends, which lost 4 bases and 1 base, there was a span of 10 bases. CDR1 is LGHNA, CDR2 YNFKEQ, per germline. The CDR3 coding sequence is TGTGCCAGCAGCCTCAGACACCTCCAAGAGACCCAGTACTTC. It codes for CASSLRHLQETQYF.

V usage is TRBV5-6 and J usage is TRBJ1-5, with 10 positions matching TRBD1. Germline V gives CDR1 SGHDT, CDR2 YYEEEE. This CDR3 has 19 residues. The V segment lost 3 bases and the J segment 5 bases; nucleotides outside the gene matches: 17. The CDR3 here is CASSWTGTGAPFRYQPQHF. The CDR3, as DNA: TGTGCCAGCAGCTGGACCGGGACAGGGGCCCCCTTCCGTTATCAGCCCCAGCATTTT.

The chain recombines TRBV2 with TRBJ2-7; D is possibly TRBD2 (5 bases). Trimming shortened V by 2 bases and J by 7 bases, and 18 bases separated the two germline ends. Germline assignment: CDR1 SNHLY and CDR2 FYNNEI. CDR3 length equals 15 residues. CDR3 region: CASSESLNPGNEQYF. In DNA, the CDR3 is TGTGCCAGCAGTGAATCCTTAAACCCCGGGAATGAGCAGTACTTC.